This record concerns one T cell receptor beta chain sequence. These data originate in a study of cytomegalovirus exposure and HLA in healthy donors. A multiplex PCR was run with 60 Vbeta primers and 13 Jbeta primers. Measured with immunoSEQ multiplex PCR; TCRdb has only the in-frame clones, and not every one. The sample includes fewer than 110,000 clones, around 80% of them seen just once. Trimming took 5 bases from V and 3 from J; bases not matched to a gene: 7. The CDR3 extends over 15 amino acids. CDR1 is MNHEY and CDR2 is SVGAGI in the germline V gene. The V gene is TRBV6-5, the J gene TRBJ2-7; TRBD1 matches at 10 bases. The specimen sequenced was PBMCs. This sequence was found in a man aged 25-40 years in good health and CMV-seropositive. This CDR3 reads CASSRAGQGYYEQYF. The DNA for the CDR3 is TGTGCCAGCAGTCGAGCGGGACAGGGGTACTACGAGCAGTACTTC.